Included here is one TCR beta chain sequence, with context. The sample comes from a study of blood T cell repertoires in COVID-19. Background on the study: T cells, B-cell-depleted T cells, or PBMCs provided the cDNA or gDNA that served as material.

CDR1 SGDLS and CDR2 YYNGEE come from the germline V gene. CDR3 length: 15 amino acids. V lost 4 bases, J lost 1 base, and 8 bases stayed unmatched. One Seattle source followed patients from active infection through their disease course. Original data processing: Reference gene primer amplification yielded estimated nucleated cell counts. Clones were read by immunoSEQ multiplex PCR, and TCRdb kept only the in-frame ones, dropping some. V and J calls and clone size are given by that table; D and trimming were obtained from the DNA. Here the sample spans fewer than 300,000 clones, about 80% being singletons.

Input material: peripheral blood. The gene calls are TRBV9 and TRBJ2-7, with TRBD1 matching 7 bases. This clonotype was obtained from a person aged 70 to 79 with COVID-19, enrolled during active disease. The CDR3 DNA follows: TGTGCCAGCAGCCCATCCGGGACAGCGTCCTACGAGCAGTACTTC. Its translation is CASSPSGTASYEQYF.